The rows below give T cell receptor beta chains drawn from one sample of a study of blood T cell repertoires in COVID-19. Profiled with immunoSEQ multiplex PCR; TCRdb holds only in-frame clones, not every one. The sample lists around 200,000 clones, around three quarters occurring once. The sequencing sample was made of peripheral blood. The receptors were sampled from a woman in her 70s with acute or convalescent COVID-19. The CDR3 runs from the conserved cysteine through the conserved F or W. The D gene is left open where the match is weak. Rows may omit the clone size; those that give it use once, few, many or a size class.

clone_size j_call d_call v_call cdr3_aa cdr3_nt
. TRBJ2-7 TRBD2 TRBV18 CASSPLGTSGYEQYF TGTGCCAGCTCACCCCTCGGGACTAGCGGTTACGAGCAGTACTTC
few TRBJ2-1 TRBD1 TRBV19 CASSIDPGQASKFF TGTGCCAGTAGTATAGATCCCGGACAGGCGAGTAAGTTCTTC
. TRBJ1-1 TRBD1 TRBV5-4 CASSSGTVPEAFF TGTGCCAGCAGCTCCGGGACAGTCCCTGAAGCTTTCTTT
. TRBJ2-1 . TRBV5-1 CASSSYRDTGYNEQFF TGCGCCAGCAGCTCATACCGGGACACTGGTTACAATGAGCAGTTCTTC
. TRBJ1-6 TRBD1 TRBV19 CASSTGGNSPLHF TGTGCCAGTTCGACAGGGGGGAATTCACCCCTCCACTTT
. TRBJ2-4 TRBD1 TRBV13 CASSLGQVVAKNIQYF TGTGCCAGCAGCTTGGGACAGGTGGTAGCCAAAAACATTCAGTACTTC
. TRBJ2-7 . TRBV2 CASSLYYEQYF TGTGCCAGCAGTCTTTACTACGAGCAGTACTTC
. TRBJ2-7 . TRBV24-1 CATSDKYGLSDEQYF TGTGCCACCAGTGATAAGTACGGTCTGAGCGACGAGCAGTACTTC
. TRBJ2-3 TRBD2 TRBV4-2 CASSPREGLTDTQYF TGTGCCAGCAGCCCACGGGAGGGCCTCACAGATACGCAGTATTTT
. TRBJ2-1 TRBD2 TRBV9 CASSVVAGATNEQFF TGTGCCAGCAGCGTAGTAGCGGGAGCGACCAATGAGCAGTTCTTC
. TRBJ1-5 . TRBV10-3 CAADDPQGNGNQPQHF TGTGCCGCGGACGACCCGCAGGGGAATGGCAATCAGCCCCAGCATTTT
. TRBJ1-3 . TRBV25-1 CASSEYGGGSGNTIYF TGTGCCAGCAGTGAATATGGGGGCGGTTCTGGAAACACCATATATTTT
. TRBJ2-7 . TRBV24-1 CATSDFNSEQYF TGTGCCACCAGTGATTTTAACTCCGAGCAGTACTTC
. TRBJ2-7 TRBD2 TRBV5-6 CASSLEVAGGTYEQYF TGTGCCAGCAGCTTGGAAGTAGCGGGGGGGACCTACGAGCAGTACTTC